The clone carrying this TCR beta chain was detected only a few times. These donors counted as nominally healthy when sampled, but unrecorded immune exposures were likely. These data originate in a study of cytomegalovirus exposure and HLA in healthy donors. The PCR ran on 60 Vbeta and 13 Jbeta primers. The repertoire was sequenced with immunoSEQ multiplex PCR; TCRdb's copy has only in-frame clones and lacks some. The repertoire consists of about 160,000 clones, with roughly three quarters occurring once and the leading ten covering more than 1.2%. V dropped 5 bases and J dropped 7; count of bases not matched to a gene: 12. CDR1 is SEHNR and CDR2 is FQNEAQ in the germline V gene (reference sequence). The CDR3 totals 15 residues.

The chain recombines TRBV7-9 with TRBJ2-3; 7 bases match TRBD2. What was sequenced was PBMCs. The receptor was derived from a man between 60 and 70 years old in good health and CMV-seronegative. CDR3 DNA sequence: TGTGCCAGCAGCCCAGCGGGGCGAATAGAAAATACGCAGTATTTT. Translation gives CASSPAGRIENTQYF.